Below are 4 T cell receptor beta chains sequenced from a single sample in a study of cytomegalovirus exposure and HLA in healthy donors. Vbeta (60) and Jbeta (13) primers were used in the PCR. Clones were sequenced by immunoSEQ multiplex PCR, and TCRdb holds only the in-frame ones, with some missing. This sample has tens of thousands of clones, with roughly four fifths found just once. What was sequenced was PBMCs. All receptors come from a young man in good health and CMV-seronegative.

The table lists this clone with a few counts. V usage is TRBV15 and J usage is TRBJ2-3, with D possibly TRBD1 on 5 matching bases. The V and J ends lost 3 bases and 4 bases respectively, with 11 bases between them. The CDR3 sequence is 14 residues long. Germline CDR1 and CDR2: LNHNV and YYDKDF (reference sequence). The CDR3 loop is CATSRISGSDTQYF. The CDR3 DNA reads TGTGCCACCAGCAGGATCTCAGGGTCAGATACGCAGTATTTT.

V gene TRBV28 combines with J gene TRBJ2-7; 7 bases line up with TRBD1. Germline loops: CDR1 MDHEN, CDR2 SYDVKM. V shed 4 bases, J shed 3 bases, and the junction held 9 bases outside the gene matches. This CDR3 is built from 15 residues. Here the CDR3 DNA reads TGTGCCAGCAGTTCTCGGACAGGAATCTTCTACGAGCAGTACTTC. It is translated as CASSSRTGIFYEQYF.

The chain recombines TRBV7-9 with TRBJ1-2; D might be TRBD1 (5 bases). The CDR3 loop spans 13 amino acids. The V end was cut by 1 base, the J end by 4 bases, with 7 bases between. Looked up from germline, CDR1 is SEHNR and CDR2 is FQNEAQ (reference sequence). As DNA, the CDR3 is TGTGCCAGCAGCTTAGGACAGACCTATGGCTACACCTTC. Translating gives CASSLGQTYGYTF. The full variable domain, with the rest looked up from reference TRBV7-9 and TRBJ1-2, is DTGVSQNPRHKITKRGQNVTFRCDPISEHNRLYWYRQTLGQGPEFLTYFQNEAQLEKSRLLSDRFSAERPKGSFSTLEIQRTEQGDSAMYLCASSLGQTYGYTFGSGTRLTVV.

The CDR3 coding sequence is TGTGCCAGCAGCTTATTAGGGCTAGCGGCCTACAATGAGCAGTTCTTC. The encoded protein is CASSLLGLAAYNEQFF. This chain connects TRBV7-8 to TRBJ2-1; TRBD2 matches at 7 bases. There are 16 residues in the CDR3. V dropped 2 bases and J dropped 2; count of bases not matched to a gene: 6. Germline assignment: CDR1 SGHVS and CDR2 FQNEAQ.